This T cell receptor beta chain was found in a study of blood T cell repertoires in COVID-19. Study details: The cDNA or gDNA used as material had been derived from T cells, B-cell-depleted T cells, or PBMCs.

The V end was cut by 0 bases, the J end by 2 bases, with 11 bases between. This CDR3 region has 15 residues. Germline V lookup: CDR1 SGHRS, CDR2 YFSETQ. Original data processing: Reference gene primer amplification in the assay estimated nucleated cell counts. Assay: immunoSEQ multiplex PCR; the TCRdb copy retains only in-frame clones and omits some. Clone size and the V and J calls come from that table; the DNA yielded D and trimming. The table shows about 290,000 clones, with just under 90% occurring only once. The Seattle site enrolled patients during active infection and followed them longitudinally.

The gene calls are TRBV5-1 and TRBJ2-5; D gene ambiguous. This sequence originates from a woman aged 25 to 39 with COVID-19, enrolled during active disease. Sequencing used peripheral blood. Here the CDR3 reads CASSLATVPQETQYF. The CDR3 DNA follows: TGCGCCAGCAGCTTGGCCACAGTACCGCAAGAGACCCAGTACTTC.